This TCR beta chain appears in the sequencing data of a study of siplizumab effects on memory and regulatory T cells. Concerning this clone itself: The antigen is undetermined.

Here immunoSEQ multiplex PCR was the method, and the copy in TCRdb shows in-frame clones only, minus some. The table has 100,000 or so clones, more than 85% seen once; the top ten hold 2.6%. The germline V gene has CDR1 SGHKS and CDR2 YYEKEE (reference sequence). This CDR3 contains 13 residues. Trimming left V 2 bases short and J 8 bases short, with 13 bases between. Study-level findings and limits: No naive or memory phenotype could be assigned to roughly 75-96% of proliferating clones.

The chain links TRBV5-5 to TRBJ1-1; D possibly corresponds to TRBD1 (5 bases). The sequence was collected from a human donor in good health. Some clones in this sample may be carry-over from other donors' samples. Sequences were obtained from CD4+ T cells sorted from blood. The CDR3 region is CASSLKQDLEAFF. DNA of the CDR3: TGTGCCAGCAGCTTAAAACAGGATTTGGAAGCTTTCTTT.